This TCR beta chain emerged from a study of blood T cells in healthy people across ages. Together with a sample-barcoded 5' primer, a J-beta primer mix was included in a second PCR lasting roughly 6 to 12 cycles. TCRdb processed the 5' RACE reads anew with MiXCR; each CDR3 protein has one entry. The table lists hundreds of thousands of distinct CDR3 sequences, around 45% of them singletons. The V and J ends lost 0 bases and 6 bases respectively, with 13 bases between them. Germline CDR1 is SGHRS and CDR2 is YFSETQ. The CDR3 has 14 amino acids. This chain links TRBV5-1 with TRBJ2-7; D assignment may be TRBD1 or TRBD2 (7 bases each). The specimen sequenced was blood. The origin of this receptor is a woman aged 55-70 years in good health. CDR3 nucleotide sequence: TGCGCCAGCAGCTTGGGACAGGGAGGGGCCGAGCAGTACTTC. It codes for CASSLGQGGAEQYF. The full variable domain, rest sourced from reference TRBV5-1 and TRBJ2-7, is KAGVTQTPRYLIKTRGQQVTLSCSPISGHRSVSWYQQTPGQGLQFLFEYFSETQRNKGNFPGRFSGRQFSNSRSEMNVSTLELGDSALYLCASSLGQGGAEQYFGPGTRLTVT.